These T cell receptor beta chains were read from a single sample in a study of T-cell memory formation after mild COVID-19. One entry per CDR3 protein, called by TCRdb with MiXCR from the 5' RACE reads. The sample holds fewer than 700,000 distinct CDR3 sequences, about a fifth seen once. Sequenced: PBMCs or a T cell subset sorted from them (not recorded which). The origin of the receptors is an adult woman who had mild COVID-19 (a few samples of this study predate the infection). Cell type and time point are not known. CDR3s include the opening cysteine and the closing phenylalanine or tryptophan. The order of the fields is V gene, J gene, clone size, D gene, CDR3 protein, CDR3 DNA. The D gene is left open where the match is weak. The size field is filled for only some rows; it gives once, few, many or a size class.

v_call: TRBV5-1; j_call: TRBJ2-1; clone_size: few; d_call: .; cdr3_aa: CASSLGLPTNEQFF; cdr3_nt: TGCGCCAGCAGCTTAGGACTGCCAACCAATGAGCAGTTCTTC
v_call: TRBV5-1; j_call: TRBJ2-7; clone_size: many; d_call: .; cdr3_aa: CASSSGSSYEQYF; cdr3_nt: TGTGCCAGCAGTTCTGGGTCCTCCTACGAGCAGTACTTC
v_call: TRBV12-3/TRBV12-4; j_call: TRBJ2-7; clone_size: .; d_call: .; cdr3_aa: CASSFARLAYEQYF; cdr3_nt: TGTGCCAGCAGTTTCGCCAGGTTGGCGTACGAGCAGTACTTC
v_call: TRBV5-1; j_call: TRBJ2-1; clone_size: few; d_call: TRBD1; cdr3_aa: CASSFHDRQGQYNEQFF; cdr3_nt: TGCGCCAGCAGCTTCCACGATCGACAGGGGCAGTACAATGAGCAGTTCTTC
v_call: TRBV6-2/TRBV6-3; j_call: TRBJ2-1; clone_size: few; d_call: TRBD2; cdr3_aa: CASSPPGLAGVGFF; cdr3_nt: TGTGCCAGCAGTCCGCCGGGACTAGCGGGAGTCGGATTCTTC
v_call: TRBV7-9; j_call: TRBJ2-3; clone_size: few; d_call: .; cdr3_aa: CASKPAGDRDTQYF; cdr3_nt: TGTGCCAGCAAGCCGGCGGGGGACAGAGATACGCAGTATTTT
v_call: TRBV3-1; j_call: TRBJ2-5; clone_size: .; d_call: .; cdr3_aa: CASSHLARGETQYF; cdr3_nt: TGTGCCAGCAGCCATTTGGCTAGAGGAGAGACCCAGTACTTC
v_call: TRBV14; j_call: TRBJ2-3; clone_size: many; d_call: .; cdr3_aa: CASSQGGEFGDTQYF; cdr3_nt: TGTGCCAGCAGCCAAGGAGGGGAGTTTGGAGATACGCAGTATTTT
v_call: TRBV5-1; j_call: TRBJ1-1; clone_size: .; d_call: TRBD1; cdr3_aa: CASRLTGGGTEAFF; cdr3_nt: TGCGCCAGCAGACTCACAGGGGGAGGGACTGAAGCTTTCTTT
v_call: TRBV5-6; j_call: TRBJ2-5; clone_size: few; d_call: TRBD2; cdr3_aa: CASSSPGGRQETQYF; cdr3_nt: TGTGCCAGCAGCTCTCCCGGGGGGAGACAAGAGACCCAGTACTTC
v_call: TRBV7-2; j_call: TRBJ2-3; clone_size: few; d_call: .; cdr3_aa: CASSLTLGGGPDTQYF; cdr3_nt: TGTGCCAGCAGCTTAACTCTCGGGGGCGGCCCAGATACGCAGTATTTT
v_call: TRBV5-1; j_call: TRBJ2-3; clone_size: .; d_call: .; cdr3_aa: CASSPPMGTSTDTQYF; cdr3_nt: TGCGCCAGCAGCCCCCCGATGGGAACCAGCACAGATACGCAGTATTTT
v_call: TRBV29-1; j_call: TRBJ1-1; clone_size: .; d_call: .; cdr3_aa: CSVGRQNTEAFF; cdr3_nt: TGCAGCGTTGGACGGCAGAACACTGAAGCTTTCTTT
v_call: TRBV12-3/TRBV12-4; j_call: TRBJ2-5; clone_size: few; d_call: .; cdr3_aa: CASSSNRVSETQYF; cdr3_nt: TGTGCCAGCAGTTCAAACAGGGTGTCGGAGACCCAGTACTTC
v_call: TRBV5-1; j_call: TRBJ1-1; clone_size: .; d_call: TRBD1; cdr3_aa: CASSLGTGQMNTEAFF; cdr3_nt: TGCGCCAGCAGCTTGGGTACGGGACAGATGAACACTGAAGCTTTCTTT
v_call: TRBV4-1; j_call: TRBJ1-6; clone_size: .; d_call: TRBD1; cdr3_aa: CASSSQGGGRSSPLHF; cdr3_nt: TGCGCCAGCAGCTCTCAGGGGGGTGGACGAAGTTCACCCCTCCACTTT
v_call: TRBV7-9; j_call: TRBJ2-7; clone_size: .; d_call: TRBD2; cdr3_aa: CASRHSGSYEQYF; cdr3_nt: TGTGCCAGCAGGCATAGCGGGTCCTACGAGCAGTACTTC
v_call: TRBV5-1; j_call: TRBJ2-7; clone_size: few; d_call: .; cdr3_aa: CASSADNSHEQYF; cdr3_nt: TGCGCCAGCAGCGCCGATAACAGCCACGAGCAGTACTTC
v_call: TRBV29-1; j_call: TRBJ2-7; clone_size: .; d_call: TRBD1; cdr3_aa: CSVEELGQVSYEQYF; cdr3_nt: TGCAGCGTTGAAGAACTGGGACAGGTCTCCTACGAGCAGTACTTC
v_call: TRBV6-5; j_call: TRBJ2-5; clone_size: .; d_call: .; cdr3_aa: CASRPPGRWQETQYF; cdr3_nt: TGTGCCAGCAGGCCTCCGGGGAGATGGCAAGAGACCCAGTACTTC
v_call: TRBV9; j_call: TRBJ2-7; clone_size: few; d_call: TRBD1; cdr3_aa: CASSEDGTAAYEQYF; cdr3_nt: TGTGCCAGCAGCGAGGACGGGACAGCCGCCTACGAGCAGTACTTC
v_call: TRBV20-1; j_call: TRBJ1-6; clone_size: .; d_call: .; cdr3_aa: CSARDQRDSYNSPLHF; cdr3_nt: TGCAGTGCTAGAGATCAGAGGGACTCCTATAATTCACCCCTCCACTTT
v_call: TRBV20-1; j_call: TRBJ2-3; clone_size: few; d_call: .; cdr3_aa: CSARHPGSDTQYF; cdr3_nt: TGCAGTGCGAGACATCCGGGGTCAGATACGCAGTATTTT
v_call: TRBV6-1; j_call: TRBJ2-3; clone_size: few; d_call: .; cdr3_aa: CASTESGDTQYF; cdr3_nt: TGTGCCAGCACCGAAAGCGGGGATACGCAGTATTTT
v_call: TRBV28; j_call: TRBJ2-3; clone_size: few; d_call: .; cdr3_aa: CASSSPPDLTDTQYF; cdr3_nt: TGTGCCAGCAGTTCCCCCCCGGACCTCACAGATACGCAGTATTTT
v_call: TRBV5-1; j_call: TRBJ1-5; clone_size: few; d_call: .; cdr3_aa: CASRKDIYSNQPQHF; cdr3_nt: TGCGCCAGCAGAAAAGATATTTACAGCAATCAGCCCCAGCATTTT
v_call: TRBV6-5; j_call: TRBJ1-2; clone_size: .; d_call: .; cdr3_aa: CASSYSGENYGYTF; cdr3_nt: TGTGCCAGCAGTTACTCTGGGGAAAACTATGGCTACACCTTC
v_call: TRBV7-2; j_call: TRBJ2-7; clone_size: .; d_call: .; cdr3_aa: CASSLWTSYEQYF; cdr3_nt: TGTGCCAGCAGCTTGTGGACATCCTACGAGCAGTACTTC
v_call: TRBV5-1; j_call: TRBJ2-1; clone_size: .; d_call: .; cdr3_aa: CASSLAGRDEQFF; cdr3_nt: TGCGCCAGCAGCTTGGCCGGCAGGGATGAGCAGTTCTTC
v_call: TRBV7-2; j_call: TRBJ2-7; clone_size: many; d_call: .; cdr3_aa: CASSFNHEQYF; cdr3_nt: TGTGCCAGCAGCTTTAACCACGAGCAGTACTTC
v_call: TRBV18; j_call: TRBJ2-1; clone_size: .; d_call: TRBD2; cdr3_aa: CASSPPGGGNEQFF; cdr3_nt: TGTGCCAGCTCACCCCCGGGGGGGGGGAATGAGCAGTTCTTC
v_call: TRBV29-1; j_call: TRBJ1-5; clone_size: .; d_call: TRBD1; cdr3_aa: CSVRGQGDQPQHF; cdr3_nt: TGCAGCGTTCGGGGACAGGGTGATCAGCCCCAGCATTTT
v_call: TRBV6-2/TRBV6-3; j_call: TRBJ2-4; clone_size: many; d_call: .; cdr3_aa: CASSPSGAKNIQYF; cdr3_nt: TGTGCCAGCAGTCCCTCGGGAGCCAAAAACATTCAGTACTTC
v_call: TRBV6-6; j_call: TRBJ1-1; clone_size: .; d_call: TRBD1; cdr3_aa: CASSYPDRGPKSLILNTEAFF; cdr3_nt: TGTGCCAGCAGTTACCCGGACAGGGGGCCTAAGAGCCTAATTTTGAACACTGAAGCTTTCTTT
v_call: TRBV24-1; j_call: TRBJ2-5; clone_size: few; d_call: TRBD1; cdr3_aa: CATSNSGGWQETQYF; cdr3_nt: TGTGCCACCAGTAATTCAGGGGGCTGGCAAGAGACCCAGTACTTC
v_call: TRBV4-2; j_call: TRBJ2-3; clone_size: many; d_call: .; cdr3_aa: CASSQERTMSTDTQYF; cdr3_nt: TGTGCCAGCAGCCAAGAAAGAACCATGAGCACAGATACGCAGTATTTT
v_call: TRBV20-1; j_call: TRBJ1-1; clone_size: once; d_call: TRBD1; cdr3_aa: CSARGNRGLDTEAFF; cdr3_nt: TGCAGTGCTAGAGGGAACAGGGGGCTCGACACTGAAGCTTTCTTT
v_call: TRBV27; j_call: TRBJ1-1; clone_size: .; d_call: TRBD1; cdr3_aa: CASSTGGYTEAFF; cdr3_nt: TGTGCCAGCAGTACAGGGGGGTACACTGAAGCTTTCTTT
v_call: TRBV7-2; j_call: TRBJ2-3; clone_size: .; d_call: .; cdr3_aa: CASSSSLGTDTQYF; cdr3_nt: TGTGCCAGCAGCTCCTCCCTGGGCACAGATACGCAGTATTTT
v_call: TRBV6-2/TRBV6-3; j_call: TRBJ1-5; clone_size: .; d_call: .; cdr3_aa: CASRDLNQPQHF; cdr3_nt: TGTGCCAGCAGAGACCTCAATCAGCCCCAGCATTTT
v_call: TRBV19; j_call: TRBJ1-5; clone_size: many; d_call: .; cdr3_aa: CASSITSQGRNQPQHF; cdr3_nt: TGTGCCAGTAGTATCACCTCACAGGGACGCAATCAGCCCCAGCATTTT
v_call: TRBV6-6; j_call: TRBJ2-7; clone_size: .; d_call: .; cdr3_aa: CASSLTTGSHHEQYF; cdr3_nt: TGTGCCAGCAGTTTGACGACAGGATCCCACCACGAGCAGTACTTC
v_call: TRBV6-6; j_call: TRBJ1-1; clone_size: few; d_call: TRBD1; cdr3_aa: CASSNDRGPVNTEAFF; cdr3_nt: TGTGCCAGCAGTAACGACAGGGGGCCGGTGAACACTGAAGCTTTCTTT
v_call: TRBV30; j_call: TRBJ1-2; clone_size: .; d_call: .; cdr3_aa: CAWSPGPSYGYTF; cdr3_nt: TGTGCCTGGAGTCCGGGACCGAGCTATGGCTACACCTTC
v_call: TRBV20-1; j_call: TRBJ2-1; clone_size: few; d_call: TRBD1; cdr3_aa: CSAIRDSNNEQFF; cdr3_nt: TGCAGTGCTATCCGGGACAGTAACAATGAGCAGTTCTTC
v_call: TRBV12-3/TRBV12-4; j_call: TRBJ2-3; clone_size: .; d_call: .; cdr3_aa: CASSFSWEMGTDTQYF; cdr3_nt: TGTGCCAGCAGTTTCAGTTGGGAGATGGGCACAGATACGCAGTATTTT
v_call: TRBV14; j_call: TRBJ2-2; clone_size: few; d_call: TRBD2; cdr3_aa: CASSHLTSALNTGELFF; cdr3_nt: TGTGCCAGCAGCCATTTAACTAGCGCTCTAAACACCGGGGAGCTGTTTTTT
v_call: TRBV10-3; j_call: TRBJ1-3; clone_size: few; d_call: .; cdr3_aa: CAISRDSGNTIYF; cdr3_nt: TGTGCCATCAGTAGGGATTCTGGAAACACCATATATTTT
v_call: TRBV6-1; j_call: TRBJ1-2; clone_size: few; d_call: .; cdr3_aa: CASGSSELLREGYTF; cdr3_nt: TGTGCCAGCGGATCCTCCGAGCTCCTCCGGGAGGGCTACACCTTC
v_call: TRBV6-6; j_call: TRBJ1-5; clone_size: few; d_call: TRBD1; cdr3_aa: CASGTGISQPQHF; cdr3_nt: TGTGCCAGCGGGACAGGAATAAGCCAGCCCCAGCATTTT
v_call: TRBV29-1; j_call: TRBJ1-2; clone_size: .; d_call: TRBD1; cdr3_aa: CSVEGIGQGFRDYGYTF; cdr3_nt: TGCAGCGTTGAAGGTATAGGACAGGGTTTTCGGGATTATGGCTACACCTTC